The present T cell receptor (beta chain) was sequenced within a study of blood T cell repertoires in COVID-19 (dated by TCRdb to 2018 to 2021). Regarding the study in general: The collaborator samples originated in the United States, Italy and Spain and spanned the acute and convalescent phases of COVID-19. The material from the prospective study consisted of cDNA or gDNA derived from T cells, B-cell-depleted T cells, or PBMCs. Subjects who had been exposed to COVID-19, were actively infected with it, or had recovered from it provided the deeply sampled blood TCRbeta repertoires that made up the dataset. The repertoires were released in a freely available public database meant as a resource for research on the immune response to SARS-CoV-2. The samples were drawn from two sources: the first 160 participants of the ongoing ImmuneRACE study, and 1,200 or so subjects contributed by 6 global collaborators. A de-identified subject ID, COVID-19 status, age in years and sex were almost always included in the sample metadata. Where HLA class I and class II types were available, the types were taken from metadata supplied by the sample provider, not from assay-based typing. Study-wide findings and limitations: Clinical and demographic metadata were provided uncurated, with the amount varying by source and participant.

V loses 8 bases, J loses 1 base, and the germline ends lie 17 bases apart. The CDR3, from cysteine to phenylalanine, totals 15 residues. This entry keeps only the CDR3 DNA: 45 bases, framed from base 1. The germline V gene provides CDR1 SGHVS and CDR2 FQNEAQ. TCRbeta CDR3 regions were amplified from genomic DNA using the immunoSEQ Assay, a bias-controlled multiplex PCR. Regarding the original processing steps: The number of nucleated cells in each sample was estimated by amplification of reference gene primers within the assay. To quantify the absolute abundance of each unique TCRbeta CDR3 rearrangement, sequence reads were collapsed and filtered. For each sample, productive Simpson clonality was calculated as the square root of Simpson's diversity index over productive rearrangements. TCRdb took this table from immuneACCESS and kept in-frame rearrangements with V and J called. Such tables lack part of the clones; where checked against another copy, unresolved V genes explain under half of the gap, and the rest is unexplained. V and J calls and clone size are as listed in that table; D and trimming were resolved from the DNA. The sample table shows a few hundred thousand clones, and roughly 80% are seen once. The ten largest clones take up 10% of the sample.

Collaborating institutions collected whole blood in K2EDTA tubes following their own protocols. Collaborator samples were shipped for TCRbeta analysis as frozen whole blood, isolated PBMCs, or DNA extracted from either sample type. With respect to this clone: Its antigen target is currently unknown. Base qualities were left out, and no much larger clone turns up one base away.

Sequencing was done on a sample of peripheral blood. The source of this sequence is a woman of 80 years or more with acute or convalescent COVID-19. Rearrangement joined TRBV7-8 to TRBJ1-1; TRBD1 is a weak D gene call, 5 bases matching. The CDR3 here reads CASLPSGVGNTEAFF. The DNA sequence follows: TGTGCCAGCCTCCCATCGGGGGTCGGGAACACTGAAGCTTTCTTT.